This T cell receptor (beta chain) comes out of a study of cytomegalovirus exposure and HLA in healthy donors. Whole-study results and caveats: Presence/absence analyses assumed roughly uniform sequencing depth across donors.

PCR amplification relied on 60 Vbeta primers (plus 13 Jbeta primers). The method was immunoSEQ multiplex PCR; TCRdb's version includes in-frame clones alone and lacks a portion of them. Of more than 140,000 clones listed, about 64% are singletons. CDR3 size: 16 residues. Germline V CDR1 and CDR2: MNHNS, SASEGT. J lost 2 bases, V lost 4 bases, and 9 bases had no gene match. Comments on this clone: The target antigen is unknown.

V is TRBV6-1 and J is TRBJ2-7; 9 positions match TRBD1. The sample consisted of PBMCs. This sequence was found in a woman in her twenties or thirties in good health and CMV-seropositive. CDR3 in DNA: TGTGCCAGCAGTGCCCACCGGGACAGGGCTACCTACGAGCAGTACTTC. Its protein product is CASSAHRDRATYEQYF.